A selection of T cell receptor beta chains follows, all from one sample in a study of T-cell memory formation after mild COVID-19. TCRdb reprocessed the 5' RACE reads via MiXCR and lists one record per CDR3 protein. This repertoire shows 560,000 or so distinct CDR3 sequences, roughly 17% found once; its top ten account for about 7.5%. Sequenced: PBMCs or a T cell subset sorted from them (not recorded which). These receptor sequences come from an adult woman who had mild COVID-19 (a few samples of this study predate the infection). Cell type and time point are not known. The CDR3 runs from the conserved cysteine through the conserved F or W. The D gene is left open where the match is weak. Size tells how often a clone was seen (once, few, many) or the class of an expanded clone, and some rows leave it out.

V: TRBV6-1
D: .
J: TRBJ1-2
size: .
CDR3: CASSDTVGLRYGYTF
DNA: TGTGCCAGCAGTGATACGGTGGGGTTGCGCTATGGCTACACCTTC

V: TRBV5-1
D: .
J: TRBJ2-7
size: .
CDR3: CASSLGDNPYEQYF
DNA: TGCGCCAGCAGCTTAGGTGACAACCCCTACGAGCAGTACTTC

V: TRBV7-9
D: TRBD2
J: TRBJ2-1
size: .
CDR3: CASSSTSGSMHEQFF
DNA: TGTGCCAGCAGCTCTACTAGCGGGAGTATGCATGAGCAGTTCTTC

V: TRBV11-2
D: .
J: TRBJ1-3
size: .
CDR3: CASSFLLSGNTIYF
DNA: TGTGCCAGCAGCTTTCTACTCTCTGGAAACACCATATATTTT

V: TRBV30
D: .
J: TRBJ2-3
size: .
CDR3: CAWRGGGSGGGDTQYF
DNA: TGTGCCTGGAGGGGAGGAGGGTCAGGGGGAGGAGATACGCAGTATTTT

V: TRBV6-5
D: TRBD1
J: TRBJ1-2
size: .
CDR3: CASSYGGRGSYGYTF
DNA: TGTGCCAGCAGTTACGGCGGCAGGGGGTCCTATGGCTACACCTTC

V: TRBV24-1
D: .
J: TRBJ2-3
size: few
CDR3: CATSGAYPNTDTQYF
DNA: TGTGCCACCAGTGGGGCATACCCGAACACAGATACGCAGTATTTT

V: TRBV30
D: TRBD1
J: TRBJ2-2
size: .
CDR3: CAWGTGAGTGELFF
DNA: TGTGCCTGGGGGACAGGGGCGGGCACCGGGGAGCTGTTTTTT

V: TRBV7-9
D: .
J: TRBJ2-6
size: .
CDR3: CASSAGHSSSGANVLTF
DNA: TGTGCCAGCAGCGCAGGGCACAGCAGCTCTGGGGCCAACGTCCTGACTTTC

V: TRBV13
D: TRBD2
J: TRBJ2-1
size: many
CDR3: CASSSRSGEGQNEQFF
DNA: TGTGCCAGCAGCTCTCGAAGCGGGGAGGGTCAAAATGAGCAGTTCTTC

V: TRBV7-9
D: TRBD1
J: TRBJ1-2
size: few
CDR3: CASSFPTAGGLYGYTF
DNA: TGTGCCAGCAGCTTTCCGACTGCAGGGGGCCTCTATGGCTACACCTTC